The rows below give T cell receptor beta chains drawn from one sample of a study of cytomegalovirus exposure and HLA in healthy donors. Data came from immunoSEQ multiplex PCR; TCRdb stores just in-frame clones and leaves some out. The sample lists some 150,000 clones; 70% to 85% were seen once. Specimen: PBMCs. Receptor source: a man aged 35 to 55 in good health and CMV-seronegative. Each CDR3 is given with its conserved first and last residue. D genes are given only for firm matches. Only part of the rows carry a size: once, few, many, or a class if the clone is expanded.

D: TRBD2; size: .; J: TRBJ2-7; V: TRBV6-1; DNA: TGTGCCAGCAGTGAAGTCTGGGAGGGGATCGAGCAGTACTTC; CDR3: CASSEVWEGIEQYF
D: .; size: few; J: TRBJ2-3; V: TRBV7-2; DNA: TGTGCCAGCAGCTCAGGGGCAGATACGCAGTATTTT; CDR3: CASSSGADTQYF
D: .; size: .; J: TRBJ2-7; V: TRBV19; DNA: TGTGCCACCAAAGACAGCTACGAGCAGTACTTC; CDR3: CATKDSYEQYF
D: TRBD2; size: .; J: TRBJ2-7; V: TRBV2; DNA: TGTGCCAGCCGAGGACTAGTCTACGAGCAGTACTTC; CDR3: CASRGLVYEQYF
D: .; size: .; J: TRBJ2-2; V: TRBV29-1; DNA: TGCAGCGTGCTTGAGGACAGAAACACCGGGGAGCTGTTTTTT; CDR3: CSVLEDRNTGELFF
D: .; size: .; J: TRBJ1-1; V: TRBV28; DNA: TGTGCCAGTTCACAGGGGAACACTGAAGCTTTCTTT; CDR3: CASSQGNTEAFF
D: .; size: few; J: TRBJ1-4; V: TRBV2; DNA: TGTGCCAGCGAGCAAGGCAGGGGTGAAAAACTGTTTTTT; CDR3: CASEQGRGEKLFF
D: .; size: .; J: TRBJ2-3; V: TRBV30; DNA: TGTGCCTGGAGTGTACTAGGGTCCACAGATACGCAGTATTTT; CDR3: CAWSVLGSTDTQYF
D: TRBD1; size: .; J: TRBJ1-2; V: TRBV30; DNA: TGTGCCTGGACCAGGACAGGAACTAACTATGGCTACACCTTC; CDR3: CAWTRTGTNYGYTF
D: TRBD2; size: .; J: TRBJ2-3; V: TRBV7-9; DNA: TGTGCCAGTAGCTCAGGCGGGGGGGCGACAGATACGCAGTATTTT; CDR3: CASSSGGGATDTQYF
D: .; size: .; J: TRBJ1-4; V: TRBV5-1; DNA: TGCGCCAGCAGCTTGGTGGGGAGCCCATTTAATGAAAAACTGTTTTTT; CDR3: CASSLVGSPFNEKLFF
D: TRBD1; size: .; J: TRBJ2-5; V: TRBV19; DNA: TGTGCCAGTAGCCTGACAGGGATGGAGACCCAGTACTTC; CDR3: CASSLTGMETQYF
D: TRBD2; size: .; J: TRBJ2-2; V: TRBV2; DNA: TGTGCCAGCAGCCGGACTAGCGGGAACACCGGGGAGCTGTTTTTT; CDR3: CASSRTSGNTGELFF
D: .; size: .; J: TRBJ2-2; V: TRBV27; DNA: TGTGCCAGCAGTCCCCGTTGGGGGCTCGTCGGGGAGCTGTTTTTT; CDR3: CASSPRWGLVGELFF
D: .; size: .; J: TRBJ2-3; V: TRBV5-1; DNA: TGCGCCAGCAGCCCCCAGCAGGGTAGCACAGATACGCAGTATTTT; CDR3: CASSPQQGSTDTQYF
D: .; size: .; J: TRBJ1-2; V: TRBV2; DNA: TGTGCCAGCAGGTCAGGGGAAATGGGTGGCTACACCTTC; CDR3: CASRSGEMGGYTF
D: .; size: .; J: TRBJ2-1; V: TRBV19; DNA: TGTGCCAGTAGTACCCCAGGGGGGACAAGGACTATAGGGCGAGGTAGGAATAATGAGCAGTTCTTC; CDR3: CASSTPGGTRTIGRGRNNEQFF
D: TRBD1; size: .; J: TRBJ2-2; V: TRBV11-2; DNA: TGTGCCAGCAGCACTCGCGAAGGGACAGGACAAAACACCGGGGAGCTGTTTTTT; CDR3: CASSTREGTGQNTGELFF
D: .; size: .; J: TRBJ1-4; V: TRBV7-2; DNA: TGTGCCAGCAGCTTAAACAGGGTTGAAAAACTGTTTTTT; CDR3: CASSLNRVEKLFF
D: TRBD1; size: .; J: TRBJ2-7; V: TRBV6-5; DNA: TGTGCCAGCAGTCAACAGGGGGCCTACGAGCAGTACTTC; CDR3: CASSQQGAYEQYF
D: TRBD2; size: .; J: TRBJ2-1; V: TRBV7-3; DNA: TGTGCCAGCAGCTCTAGCGGAAACTCCTACAATGAGCAGTTCTTC; CDR3: CASSSSGNSYNEQFF
D: .; size: .; J: TRBJ1-1; V: TRBV19; DNA: TGTGCCAGTAGTAAGGGACACCAGAACACTGAAGCTTTCTTT; CDR3: CASSKGHQNTEAFF
D: TRBD1; size: .; J: TRBJ1-3; V: TRBV5-1; DNA: TGCGCCAGCAGCTCCGGGACAGGGGGCCTTGGAAACACCATATATTTT; CDR3: CASSSGTGGLGNTIYF
D: TRBD1; size: few; J: TRBJ1-2; V: TRBV7-2; DNA: TGTGCCAGCACCCATACTCCGGGACAGGGAATCTACACCTTC; CDR3: CASTHTPGQGIYTF
D: .; size: .; J: TRBJ1-5; V: TRBV27; DNA: TGTGCCAGCAGTTTGAGCAGCAATCAGCCCCAGCATTTT; CDR3: CASSLSSNQPQHF
D: .; size: .; J: TRBJ2-7; V: TRBV4-1; DNA: TGCGCCAGCAGCCAAGCCCCTAGCCTCTACGAGCAGTACTTC; CDR3: CASSQAPSLYEQYF
D: TRBD2; size: .; J: TRBJ2-5; V: TRBV2; DNA: TGTGCCAGCAGTGTCAACTTAGCGGGGCCGGTGGAAGAGACCCAGTACTTC; CDR3: CASSVNLAGPVEETQYF
D: TRBD2; size: once; J: TRBJ2-5; V: TRBV5-4; DNA: TGTGCCAGCAGCCATGGGACTAGCGGGCGGCCAGAGACCCAGTACTTC; CDR3: CASSHGTSGRPETQYF
D: TRBD2; size: .; J: TRBJ2-7; V: TRBV28; DNA: TGTGCCAGCGGCCAGGGAGGGTTCTCTTACGAGCAGTACTTC; CDR3: CASGQGGFSYEQYF
D: TRBD2; size: few; J: TRBJ2-7; V: TRBV6-5; DNA: TGTGCCAGCAGCCCCAGCGGGGCAAGCTCCTACGAGCAGTACTTC; CDR3: CASSPSGASSYEQYF
D: .; size: .; J: TRBJ2-3; V: TRBV29-1; DNA: TGCAGCGTTGACCCCCCTAGAGCTAGCACAGATACGCAGTATTTT; CDR3: CSVDPPRASTDTQYF
D: .; size: .; J: TRBJ1-1; V: TRBV6-5; DNA: TGTGCCAGCAGTAAATTACAGGGAACTGAAGCTTTCTTT; CDR3: CASSKLQGTEAFF